These 29 T cell receptor beta chains share one sample of origin, sequenced in a study of identical twins. TCRdb re-analysed the 5' RACE reads in MiXCR, keeping a single row per CDR3 protein. The repertoire includes roughly 1,500,000 distinct CDR3 sequences, under 35% of them detected once, and less than 0.35% sits in the top ten. Sequenced material: cord blood. The receptors were gathered from a newborn girl in good health.

This rearrangement joins TRBV10-2 to TRBJ2-1; 13 bases agree with TRBD2. CDR3 length: 17 amino acids. Germline trimming cut 8 bases from V and 0 bases from J; bases unmatched to any gene: 7. Germline V gene lookup returns CDR1 WSHSY and CDR2 SAAADI. The CDR3 region is CASGWTSGGSSYNEQFF. For the CDR3, the DNA is TGCGCCAGCGGTTGGACTAGCGGGGGAAGCTCCTACAATGAGCAGTTCTTC.

This sequence joins TRBV18 and TRBJ2-1, with 11 bases matching TRBD2. This CDR3 region has 18 residues. J was trimmed by 0 bases and V by 1 base; bases with no gene match: 5. CDR1 KGHSH and CDR2 LQKENI come from the germline V gene. CDR3 in amino acids: CASSPRLTSGSSYNEQFF. DNA for the CDR3: TGTGCCAGCTCACCACGTCTTACTAGCGGGAGCTCCTACAATGAGCAGTTCTTC. Full variable domain (rest looked up from reference TRBV18 and TRBJ2-1): NAGVMQNPRHLVRRRGQEARLRCSPMKGHSHVYWYRQLPEEGLKFMVYLQKENIIDESGMPKERFSAEFPKEGPSILRIQQVVRGDSAAYFCASSPRLTSGSSYNEQFFGPGTRLTVL.

This clonotype has a handful of counts. The gene calls are TRBV6-5 and TRBJ2-3; 9 bases are a match to TRBD2. Germline assignment: CDR1 MNHEY and CDR2 SVGAGI. This CDR3 comprises 18 residues. Trimming removed 4 bases from V and 1 base from J; junction bases left unmatched: 12. This CDR3 reads CASSLGTSRVGRTDTQYF. The CDR3, as DNA: TGTGCCAGCAGTTTGGGGACTAGCCGGGTAGGGCGCACAGATACGCAGTATTTT.

This clonotype appeared many times. The chain recombines TRBV4-2 with TRBJ2-7; D unresolved. CDR3 length: 13 amino acids. Germline V gene data show CDR1 as LGHNA and CDR2 as YNFKEQ. The V end lost 0 bases, the J end lost 2 bases, and 5 bases lay between the germline ends. CDR3 sequence: CASSQDWAYEQYF. The CDR3 bases are TGTGCCAGCAGCCAAGATTGGGCCTACGAGCAGTACTTC.

The chain recombines TRBV6-5 with TRBJ1-1; 11 nucleotides agree with TRBD1. This CDR3 contains 17 residues. CDR1 MNHEY and CDR2 SVGAGI come from the germline V gene. V shed 2 bases, J shed 5 bases, and the junction held 10 bases outside the gene matches. CDR3 amino acids: CASSYGGPGQGGTEAFF. CDR3 DNA sequence: TGTGCCAGCAGTTACGGTGGACCGGGACAGGGGGGAACTGAAGCTTTCTTT.

This clonotype showed up just a few times. The chain employs TRBV29-1 and TRBJ2-7; TRBD1 agrees at 7 bases. The V segment lost 1 base and the J segment 6 bases; nucleotides outside the gene matches: 6. CDR1 and CDR2 (germline): SQVTM, ANQGSEA. This CDR3 has 13 amino acids. CDR3 loop: CSVEGMTGSEQYF. CDR3 DNA sequence: TGCAGCGTTGAAGGGATGACAGGGTCCGAGCAGTACTTC.

V is TRBV2 and J is TRBJ1-1; D gene unclear. The germline V gene has CDR1 SNHLY and CDR2 FYNNEI. This CDR3 is 15 amino acids long. V dropped 2 bases and J dropped 0 bases, with 10 bases sitting between them. The chain's CDR3 is CASSERTTMNTEAFF. DNA of the CDR3: TGTGCCAGCAGTGAAAGAACCACCATGAACACTGAAGCTTTCTTT.

CDR3 nucleotide sequence: TGCAGCGTCTCTGTTCAGGGTCCCTATAGCAATCAGCCCCAGCATTTT. This gives the protein CSVSVQGPYSNQPQHF. V usage is TRBV29-1 and J usage is TRBJ1-5; D might be TRBD1 (5 bases). This CDR3 is 16 amino acids long. The germline V and J ends were trimmed by 6 bases and 0 bases, with 18 bases remaining between them. Germline CDR1 and CDR2: SQVTM and ANQGSEA.

The chain links TRBV28 to TRBJ1-1; D is ambiguous. Trimming shortened V by 5 bases and J by 4 bases, and 11 bases separated the two germline ends. CDR1 MDHEN and CDR2 SYDVKM come from the germline V gene. This CDR3 comprises 13 residues. CDR3: CASSGEELTEAFF. The DNA for the CDR3 is TGTGCCAGCAGTGGGGAGGAACTCACTGAAGCTTTCTTT.

The chain carries TRBV28 and TRBJ1-6, with no clear D. The length of the CDR3 is 14 residues. The germline gives CDR1 MDHEN, CDR2 SYDVKM. V was pared by 1 base and J by 9 bases, with 10 bases between. Here the CDR3 reads CASSLYGMGSPLHF. The CDR3 DNA follows: TGTGCCAGCAGTTTATACGGGATGGGTTCACCCCTCCACTTT.

On this clonotype itself: A single base separates this from a much larger clone, so it may be a read error. The V call is TRBV12-3 or TRBV12-4, the J call TRBJ2-7; 7 bases line up with TRBD1. V was clipped by 4 bases and J by 7 bases; unmatched bases: 16. This CDR3 contains 16 residues. Here the CDR3 reads CASSSDRATYYNEQYF. The CDR3 region has the DNA TGTGCCAGCAGTTCAGACAGGGCAACCTACTACAATGAGCAGTACTTC.

This clonotype was counted between two and nine times. The genes are TRBV20-1 and TRBJ2-1; 14 nucleotides match TRBD2. This CDR3 is built from 15 residues. CDR1 DFQATT and CDR2 SNEGSKA come from the germline V gene (reference sequence). The V gene end was trimmed by 6 bases and the J gene end by 7 bases; junction bases not matched to a gene: 8. Here the CDR3 reads CSARRLAGGPNEQFF. The CDR3 DNA is TGCAGTGCACGCCGACTAGCGGGGGGGCCGAATGAGCAGTTCTTC.

The chain is built from TRBV12-3 or TRBV12-4 and TRBJ1-1, with D perhaps matching TRBD1 (5 bases). V lost 5 bases, J lost 11 bases, and 27 bases lay in between. This CDR3 has 16 residues. The CDR3 sequence: CASSPGGGVVFLLAFF. Here the CDR3 DNA reads TGTGCCAGCAGTCCCGGTGGGGGGGTCGTGTTCTTGTTGGCTTTCTTT.

The chain uses TRBV20-1 and TRBJ2-5; 11 bases fit TRBD2. Trimming removed 6 bases from V and 4 bases from J; junction bases left unmatched: 7. CDR3 length: 14 amino acids. The germline gives CDR1 DFQATT, CDR2 SNEGSKA (reference sequence). The CDR3 nucleotides are TGCAGTGCCATAGGACTAGCGGGCGCAGAGACCCAGTACTTC. It is translated as CSAIGLAGAETQYF.

Notes on this clonotype: The junction shows a germline mismatch at one end, possibly a read error. This chain uses TRBV20-1 with TRBJ2-5; 8 bases fit TRBD1. With the DNA end fitting TRBJ2-7 better, the J assignment may be wrong. This CDR3 spans 11 amino acids. Germline CDR1 is DFQATT and CDR2 is SNEGSKA (reference sequence). CDR3 in DNA: TGCAGTTCTAGCGACAGGGGCGAGCAGTACTTC. Its protein product is CSSSDRGEQYF.

In its sample, this clonotype was seen a few times. An end of the junction differs from the germline gene, which may be a read error. The V gene is TRBV9, the J gene TRBJ2-7; 7 nucleotides match TRBD2. The CDR3 sequence is 15 residues long. CDR1 is SGDLS and CDR2 is YYNGEE in the germline V gene. CDR3 nucleotide sequence: TGTGCCAGCAGAGTAGGGACTAAAGGTTACTACGAGCAGTACTTC. Translated, it gives CASRVGTKGYYEQYF.

This sequence joins TRBV5-1 and TRBJ2-7, with D unresolved. Germline CDR1 SGHRS, CDR2 YFSETQ. The CDR3 loop spans 13 amino acids. V was clipped by 5 bases and J by 1 base, with 10 bases between them. CDR3 residues: CASRPLQSYEQYF. The CDR3, as DNA: TGCGCCAGCAGACCCCTACAGTCCTACGAGCAGTACTTC.

This clonotype showed up just a few times. The chain recombines TRBV6-2 or TRBV6-3 with TRBJ1-2; TRBD1 matches 10 bases. The length of the CDR3 is 15 residues. Germline V CDR1 and CDR2: MNHEY, SVGEGT. Trimming removed 5 bases from V and 2 bases from J; junction bases left unmatched: 5. The CDR3 DNA sequence: TGTGCCAGCAGTGATCCGGGACAGGGGAACTATGGCTACACCTTC. This sequence encodes CASSDPGQGNYGYTF.

V gene TRBV3-1 combines with J gene TRBJ2-1; 8 bases fit TRBD1. With 4 bases clipped from V and 4 bases from J, the junction kept 9 bases outside the gene matches. The CDR3 length is 16 residues. Germline V gene data show CDR1 as LGHDT and CDR2 as YNNKEL (reference sequence). The CDR3 spells CASSLGDRNDYNEQFF. For the CDR3, the DNA is TGTGCCAGCAGCCTCGGGGACAGGAATGATTACAATGAGCAGTTCTTC.

The chain recombines TRBV20-1 with TRBJ2-5, with D uncertain. The J call may be in error: the DNA end matches TRBJ2-1 better. The CDR3 runs to 13 residues. Germline V gives CDR1 DFQATT, CDR2 SNEGSKA (reference sequence). CDR3 sequence (DNA): TGCAGTGCTAGAGATCTATGGAGAGAGACCCAGTTCTTC. Translating gives CSARDLWRETQFF.

The rearrangement uses TRBV20-1 and TRBJ1-2, with D possibly matching TRBD1 (5 bases). The CDR3 spans 10 residues. CDR1 DFQATT and CDR2 SNEGSKA come from the germline V gene (reference sequence). The CDR3 is CRGGRGGYTF. As DNA, the CDR3 is TGCAGGGGGGGTCGGGGTGGCTACACCTTC.

This clonotype was observed a few times. The chain links TRBV5-1 to TRBJ2-3, with 8 bases identical to TRBD1. V gave up 5 bases and J gave up 1 base; unmatched junction bases: 9. The length of the CDR3 is 16 residues. Germline assignment: CDR1 SGHRS and CDR2 YFSETQ. The CDR3 DNA reads TGCGCCAGCAGTCCGGCGGGCAGGGGGCGCACAGATACGCAGTATTTT. Translated: CASSPAGRGRTDTQYF.

V gene TRBV20-1 combines with J gene TRBJ2-1, with D hard to call. This CDR3 has 14 amino acids. V dropped 3 bases and J dropped 0 bases, with 9 bases sitting between them. Germline assignment: CDR1 DFQATT and CDR2 SNEGSKA (reference sequence). The CDR3 sequence is CSASSMGSYNEQFF. In nucleotides, the CDR3 is TGCAGTGCTAGTAGTATGGGCTCCTACAATGAGCAGTTCTTC.

V gene TRBV20-1 combines with J gene TRBJ2-2, with 7 bases aligning to TRBD2. The J segment lost 0 bases and the V segment lost 2 bases, leaving 6 bases of the junction unmatched. This CDR3 region has 16 residues. The germline V gene encodes CDR1 DFQATT and CDR2 SNEGSKA (reference sequence). The CDR3 sequence: CSARSLADANTGELFF. The CDR3 coding sequence is TGCAGTGCTAGAAGTCTAGCGGATGCGAACACCGGGGAGCTGTTTTTT.

The chain has TRBV5-1 and TRBJ2-1, with 15 bases that match TRBD2. Germline CDR1 reads SGHRS; CDR2 reads YFSETQ. The ends lost 4 bases at V and 8 bases at J; junction bases unmatched: 7. The CDR3 covers 16 residues. The CDR3 DNA reads as TGCGCCAGCAGCCCCGGACTAGCGGGAGGGTGGGATGAGCAGTTCTTC. Protein product: CASSPGLAGGWDEQFF.

V gene TRBV28 combines with J gene TRBJ1-2; tentative D call: TRBD1 (6 bases). Germline V gene sequence: CDR1 MDHEN, CDR2 SYDVKM. With 1 base removed from V and 0 bases from J, the gap between germline ends came to 9 bases. The length of the CDR3 is 15 residues. CDR3 residues: CASSLLTGANYGYTF. CDR3 in DNA: TGTGCCAGCAGTTTATTGACAGGAGCTAACTATGGCTACACCTTC.

The gene calls are TRBV20-1 and TRBJ2-1; no clear D. Trimming took 3 bases from V and 4 from J, leaving 13 bases between them. CDR3 length: 14 amino acids. Germline-derived CDR1 and CDR2 are DFQATT and SNEGSKA (reference sequence). CDR3 sequence reads: CSASMGKGYNEQFF. CDR3 coding DNA: TGCAGTGCTAGTATGGGGAAAGGGTACAATGAGCAGTTCTTC.

This clonotype has more than one count but fewer than ten. The genes are TRBV4-2 and TRBJ2-1; D is perhaps TRBD1 (5 bases). The CDR3 consists of 18 residues. Germline values: CDR1 LGHNA, CDR2 YNFKEQ. The germline V and J ends were trimmed by 4 bases and 3 bases, with 22 bases remaining between them. CDR3 amino acids: CASSPSRQGLMIYNEQFF. CDR3 DNA sequence: TGTGCCAGCAGCCCCTCTCGGCAGGGCCTTATGATCTACAATGAGCAGTTCTTC.

This clonotype was recorded many times. The chain is built from TRBV4-2 and TRBJ1-2; 7 bases line up with TRBD1. V dropped 3 bases and J dropped 7; count of bases not matched to a gene: 11. The CDR3 contains 15 residues. The V gene's germline CDR1 is LGHNA and CDR2 YNFKEQ. The CDR3 is CASSQGTGAVFGYTF. The CDR3, as DNA: TGTGCCAGCAGCCAGGGCACAGGGGCGGTGTTTGGCTACACCTTC.